The 20 T cell receptor beta chains listed next were all sequenced from one sample in a study of blood T cells in healthy people across ages. Then a second PCR, running roughly 7 to 11 cycles, was carried out with a sample-barcoded 5' primer and a J-beta primer mix. TCRdb redid the calling of the 5' RACE reads with MiXCR, one entry per CDR3 protein. The sample lists approximately 790,000 distinct CDR3 sequences, 62% occurring once. The specimen was blood. Receptors were obtained from a man younger than 40 in good health.

The V and J genes are TRBV29-1 and TRBJ2-7; D remains ambiguous. This CDR3 region has 13 residues. V dropped 4 bases and J dropped 3 bases, with 13 bases sitting between them. The V gene's germline CDR1 is SQVTM and CDR2 ANQGSEA. CDR3: CSVVAGSLYEQYF. DNA of the CDR3: TGCAGCGTTGTCGCAGGAAGCCTCTACGAGCAGTACTTC.

This clonotype was seen a few times. The chain uses TRBV15 and TRBJ2-7, with D maybe TRBD1 (6 bases). Between the trimmed V and J ends, which lost 0 bases and 0 bases, there was a span of 12 bases. The germline gives CDR1 LNHNV, CDR2 YYDKDF (reference sequence). CDR3 length: 16 amino acids. CDR3 sequence: CATSRDLGAISYEQYF. The CDR3 DNA reads as TGTGCCACCAGCAGAGATCTGGGGGCGATCTCCTACGAGCAGTACTTC.

The chain links TRBV24-1 to TRBJ2-3; 8 bases are shared with TRBD1. Unmatched junction bases numbered 5, after V lost 2 bases and J lost 5 bases. Germline V gives CDR1 KGHDR, CDR2 SFDVKD. This CDR3 is built from 15 residues. The CDR3 coding sequence is TGTGCCACCAGTGATTGGACAGGGACCCAAGATACGCAGTATTTT. Protein: CATSDWTGTQDTQYF.

The chain carries TRBV29-1 and TRBJ2-7, with 9 positions matching TRBD1. The CDR3 loop spans 14 amino acids. V was clipped by 6 bases and J by 3 bases; unmatched bases: 9. The germline gives CDR1 SQVTM, CDR2 ANQGSEA. Here the CDR3 reads CSVVGQGSFYEQYF. CDR3 nucleotides: TGCAGCGTCGTGGGACAGGGCTCGTTCTACGAGCAGTACTTC.

The rearrangement uses TRBV5-6 and TRBJ2-6, with TRBD1 as a possible D gene (5 bases). CDR1 SGHDT and CDR2 YYEEEE come from the germline V gene. The CDR3 is 15 residues long. Trimming removed 2 bases at V and 0 bases at J, with 6 bases between. The chain's CDR3 is CASSFRASGANVLTF. In DNA form, the CDR3 reads TGTGCCAGCAGCTTCAGGGCCTCTGGGGCCAACGTCCTGACTTTC. Combining the CDR3 with reference TRBV5-6 and TRBJ2-6 gives the whole variable domain DAGVTQSPTHLIKTRGQQVTLRCSPKSGHDTVSWYQQALGQGPQFIFQYYEEEERQRGNFPDRFSGHQFPNYSSELNVNALLLGDSALYLCASSFRASGANVLTFGAGSRLTVL.

This chain uses TRBV7-2 with TRBJ2-5; 14 bases map to TRBD2. Trimming took 5 bases from V and 5 from J; bases not matched to a gene: 7. From germline, CDR1 is SGHTA and CDR2 FQGNSA. The CDR3 is made up of 16 amino acids. Here the CDR3 reads CASSVGLAGASETQYF. In DNA, the CDR3 is TGTGCCAGCAGCGTGGGACTAGCGGGGGCGAGTGAGACCCAGTACTTC.

This chain links TRBV20-1 with TRBJ2-7; 11 bases match TRBD1. Losses at the gene ends were 2 bases for V and 7 bases for J; bases not matched to a gene: 10. Looked up from germline, CDR1 is DFQATT and CDR2 is SNEGSKA (reference sequence). The CDR3 spans 15 residues. This chain's CDR3 is CSARTGGQGAGEQYF. The CDR3 region has the DNA TGCAGTGCTAGAACGGGAGGACAGGGGGCGGGGGAGCAGTACTTC.

The table lists this clonotype with a few counts. The rearrangement joins TRBV10-3 to TRBJ2-5, with a possible D match to TRBD2 (5 bases). Judging by the DNA end, TRBJ2-7 fits better; the J call may be wrong. The CDR3 is 9 residues long. Germline CDR1 ENHRY, CDR2 SYGVKD. The CDR3 coding sequence is TGTGCCATGGGAGTCGAGCAGTACTTC. Amino acid sequence: CAMGVEQYF.

This chain connects TRBV7-2 to TRBJ1-5; no clear D gene. V was cut by 2 bases and J by 0 bases, with 14 bases left in between. Germline V gives CDR1 SGHTA, CDR2 FQGNSA. The CDR3 consists of 17 residues. Here the CDR3 reads CASSLIEEHYSNQPQHF. In DNA, the CDR3 is TGTGCCAGCAGCTTAATTGAAGAACATTATAGCAATCAGCCCCAGCATTTT.

The V call is TRBV19, the J call TRBJ2-1; 11 positions match TRBD1. CDR1 is LNHDA and CDR2 is SQIVND in the germline V gene (reference sequence). CDR3 size: 12 residues. V was pared by 3 bases and J by 14 bases, with 3 bases of the junction left unmatched. The DNA of the CDR3 is TGTGCCAGTAGTATCTCGGGACAGGGGGAGTTCTTC. Protein sequence: CASSISGQGEFF.

The chain couples TRBV9 to TRBJ1-5; D perhaps matches TRBD1 (5 bases). Trimming shortened V by 4 bases and J by 4 bases, and 15 bases separated the two germline ends. The CDR3 sequence is 15 residues long. Germline CDR1 SGDLS, CDR2 YYNGEE. The CDR3 coding sequence is TGTGCCAGCAGCCCTAGGGGCACGGCTAATCAGCCCCAGCATTTT. It encodes CASSPRGTANQPQHF.

V is TRBV7-8 and J is TRBJ2-7; tentative D call: TRBD2 (5 bases). Germline CDR1 SGHVS, CDR2 FQNEAQ. This CDR3 is 16 amino acids long. V was trimmed by 1 base and J by 7 bases, leaving 20 bases between them. CDR3 residues: CASSLEVYRDHNEQYF. The CDR3 nucleotides are TGTGCCAGCAGCTTAGAGGTCTACCGGGATCACAATGAGCAGTACTTC.

The chain recombines TRBV14 with TRBJ2-1; D is perhaps TRBD1 (5 bases). Per germline, CDR1 SGHDN and CDR2 FVKESK. The CDR3 runs 15 residues. V lost 1 base, J lost 8 bases, and 15 bases lay in between. CDR3 in amino acids: CASSQAERQIYEQFF. CDR3 coding DNA: TGTGCCAGCAGCCAAGCCGAACGACAGATATATGAGCAGTTCTTC.

V usage is TRBV9 and J usage is TRBJ2-7; D possibly corresponds to TRBD1 (7 bases). V was shortened by 3 bases and J by 1 base, with 11 bases between the two germline ends. The germline V gene encodes CDR1 SGDLS and CDR2 YYNGEE. This CDR3 region has 14 residues. This CDR3 reads CASSAQGGSYEQYF. The CDR3 bases are TGTGCCAGCAGCGCTCAGGGGGGATCCTACGAGCAGTACTTC.

The chain links TRBV20-1 to TRBJ1-5, with D perhaps TRBD1 (5 bases). Trimming cost V 6 bases and J 3 bases, with 18 bases left between them. CDR1 is DFQATT and CDR2 is SNEGSKA in the germline V gene (reference sequence). This CDR3 is 15 amino acids long. CDR3 nucleotide sequence: TGCAGTGCCAGGGTGGGTACGACCGACAATCAGCCCCAGCATTTT. It translates to CSARVGTTDNQPQHF.

CDR3 DNA sequence: TGTGCCAGCAGCCCTGACCGTGGGGCGCAGTATTTT. Translating gives CASSPDRGAQYF. The V and J genes are TRBV5-6 and TRBJ2-3, with D hard to call. The germline V gene has CDR1 SGHDT and CDR2 YYEEEE. The V end was cut by 4 bases, the J end by 10 bases, with 13 bases between. The CDR3 has 12 amino acids. Filled out from reference TRBV5-6 and TRBJ2-3, the complete variable domain reads DAGVTQSPTHLIKTRGQQVTLRCSPKSGHDTVSWYQQALGQGPQFIFQYYEEEERQRGNFPDRFSGHQFPNYSSELNVNALLLGDSALYLCASSPDRGAQYFGPGTRLTVL.

This rearrangement joins TRBV20-1 to TRBJ2-7; 7 bases match TRBD2. The CDR3 totals 15 residues. V lost 1 base to trimming and J lost 2 bases; unmatched junction nucleotides: 8. The germline CDR1 and CDR2 sequences are DFQATT and SNEGSKA (reference sequence). The CDR3 region is CSARGAGVNAYEQYF. CDR3 nucleotide sequence: TGCAGTGCTAGAGGGGCGGGGGTCAACGCCTACGAGCAGTACTTC.

The chain carries TRBV7-9 and TRBJ1-4, with D possibly TRBD1 on 5 matching bases. The CDR3 totals 14 residues. V lost 5 bases and J 3 bases, leaving 10 bases between the germline ends. Germline loops: CDR1 SEHNR, CDR2 FQNEAQ (reference sequence). This CDR3 is CASSPGVSNEKLFF. CDR3 DNA: TGTGCCAGCAGCCCGGGGGTTTCTAATGAAAAACTGTTTTTT.

V and J are TRBV27 and TRBJ2-1; 8 bases align to TRBD1. The length of the CDR3 is 13 residues. Trimming took 5 bases from V and 7 from J; bases not matched to a gene: 4. Germline V gene sequence: CDR1 MNHEY, CDR2 SMNVEV (reference sequence). CDR3 residues: CASSIQGVNEQFF. The CDR3 bases are TGTGCCAGCAGTATACAGGGGGTGAATGAGCAGTTCTTC.

This clonotype was seen a handful of times. DNA of the CDR3: TGTGCCAGCAGCCAAGATGGGACAGTGCAAGAGACCCAGTACTTC. It codes for CASSQDGTVQETQYF. The V gene is TRBV3-1, the J gene TRBJ2-5; 7 bases are shared with TRBD1. Germline V gives CDR1 LGHDT, CDR2 YNNKEL (reference sequence). CDR3 length equals 15 residues. The trim removed 0 bases at V and 2 bases at J, leaving 3 bases unmatched.